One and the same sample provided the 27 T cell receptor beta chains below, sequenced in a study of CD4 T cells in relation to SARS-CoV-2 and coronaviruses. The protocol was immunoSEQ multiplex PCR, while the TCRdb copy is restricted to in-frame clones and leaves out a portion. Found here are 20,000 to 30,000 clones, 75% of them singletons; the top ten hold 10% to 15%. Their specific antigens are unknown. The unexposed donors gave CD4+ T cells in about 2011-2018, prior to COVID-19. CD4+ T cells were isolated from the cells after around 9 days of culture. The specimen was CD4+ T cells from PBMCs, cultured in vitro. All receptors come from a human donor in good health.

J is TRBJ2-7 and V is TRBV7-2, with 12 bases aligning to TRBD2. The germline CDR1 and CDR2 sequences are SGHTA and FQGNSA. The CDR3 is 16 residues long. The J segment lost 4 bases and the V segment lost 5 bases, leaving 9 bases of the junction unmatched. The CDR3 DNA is TGTGCCAGCAGCCCGATCCTAGCGGGGGGGATATACGAGCAGTACTTC. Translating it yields CASSPILAGGIYEQYF.

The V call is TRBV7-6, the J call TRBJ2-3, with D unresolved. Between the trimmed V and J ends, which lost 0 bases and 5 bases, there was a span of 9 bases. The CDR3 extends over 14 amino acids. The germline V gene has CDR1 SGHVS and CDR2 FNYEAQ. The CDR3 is CASSLAPSEDTQYF. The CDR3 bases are TGTGCCAGCAGCTTAGCTCCCTCCGAAGATACGCAGTATTTT.

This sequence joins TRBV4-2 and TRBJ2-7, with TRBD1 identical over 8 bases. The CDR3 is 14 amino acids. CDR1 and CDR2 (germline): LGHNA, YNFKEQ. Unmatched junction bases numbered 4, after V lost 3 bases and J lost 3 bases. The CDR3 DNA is TGTGCCAGCAGCCAGGGGACAGGTCACTACGAGCAGTACTTC. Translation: CASSQGTGHYEQYF.

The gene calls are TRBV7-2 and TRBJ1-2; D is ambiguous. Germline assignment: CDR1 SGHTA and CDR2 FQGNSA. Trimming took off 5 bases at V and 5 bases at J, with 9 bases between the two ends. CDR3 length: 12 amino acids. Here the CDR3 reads CASSEGEYGYTF. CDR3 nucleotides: TGTGCCAGCAGCGAGGGAGAATATGGCTACACCTTC.

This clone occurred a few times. Written as DNA, the CDR3 is TGTGCCAGCAGTTACGGGGACAATGAGCAGTTCTTC. Its protein is CASSYGDNEQFF. This chain links TRBV6-6 with TRBJ2-1; D unclear. V was pared by 2 bases and J by 5 bases, with 4 bases between. Germline CDR1 is MNHNY and CDR2 is SVGAGI (reference sequence). The CDR3 totals 12 residues.

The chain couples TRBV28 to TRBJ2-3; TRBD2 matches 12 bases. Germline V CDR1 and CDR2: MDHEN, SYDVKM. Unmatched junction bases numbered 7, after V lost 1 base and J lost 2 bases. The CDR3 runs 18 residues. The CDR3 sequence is CASSLSRGLAGITDTQYF. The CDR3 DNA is TGTGCCAGCAGTTTATCTCGAGGACTAGCGGGGATCACAGATACGCAGTATTTT. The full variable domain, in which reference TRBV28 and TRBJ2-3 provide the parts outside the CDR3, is DVKVTQSSRYLVKRTGEKVFLECVQDMDHENMFWYRQDPGLGLRLIYFSYDVKMKEKGDIPEGYSVSREKKERFSLILESASTNQTSMYLCASSLSRGLAGITDTQYFGPGTRLTVL.

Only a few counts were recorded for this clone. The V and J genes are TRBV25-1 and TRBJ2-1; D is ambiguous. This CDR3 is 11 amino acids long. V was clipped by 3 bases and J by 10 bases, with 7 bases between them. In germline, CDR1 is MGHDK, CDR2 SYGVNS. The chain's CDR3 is CASSDIWEQFF. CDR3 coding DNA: TGTGCCAGCAGTGATATTTGGGAGCAGTTCTTC.

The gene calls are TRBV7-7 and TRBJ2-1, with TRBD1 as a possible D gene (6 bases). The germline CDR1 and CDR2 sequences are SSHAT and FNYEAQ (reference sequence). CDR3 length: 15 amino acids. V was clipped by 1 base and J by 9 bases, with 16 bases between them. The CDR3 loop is CASSLDGGRGGEQFF. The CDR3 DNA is TGTGCCAGCAGCTTAGATGGGGGCAGGGGTGGTGAGCAGTTCTTC.

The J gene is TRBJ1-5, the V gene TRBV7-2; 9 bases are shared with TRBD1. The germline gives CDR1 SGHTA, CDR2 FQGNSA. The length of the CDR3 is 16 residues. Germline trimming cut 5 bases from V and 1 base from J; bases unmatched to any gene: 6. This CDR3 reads CASSPPGTGSNQPQHF. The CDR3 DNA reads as TGTGCCAGCAGCCCCCCGGGGACAGGGAGCAATCAGCCCCAGCATTTT.

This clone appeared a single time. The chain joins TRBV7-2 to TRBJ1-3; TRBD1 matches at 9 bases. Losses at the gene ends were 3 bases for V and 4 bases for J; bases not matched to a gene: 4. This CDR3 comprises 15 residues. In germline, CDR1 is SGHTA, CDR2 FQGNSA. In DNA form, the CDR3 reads TGTGCCAGCAGCTTCGGGACAGGGAAAGGAAACACCATATATTTT. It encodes CASSFGTGKGNTIYF.

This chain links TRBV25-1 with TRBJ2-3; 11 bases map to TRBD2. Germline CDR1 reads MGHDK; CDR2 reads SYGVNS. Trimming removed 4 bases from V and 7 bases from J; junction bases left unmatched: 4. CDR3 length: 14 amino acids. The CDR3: CASSVAGGPYTQYF. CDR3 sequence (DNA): TGTGCCAGCAGTGTAGCGGGAGGGCCGTATACGCAGTATTTT.

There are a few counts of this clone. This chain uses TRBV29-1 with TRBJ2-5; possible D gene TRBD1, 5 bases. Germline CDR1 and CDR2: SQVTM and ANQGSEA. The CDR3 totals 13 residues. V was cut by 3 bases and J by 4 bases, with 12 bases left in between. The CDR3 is CSVDPRVTETQYF. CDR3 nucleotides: TGCAGCGTTGATCCCAGGGTCACAGAGACCCAGTACTTC.

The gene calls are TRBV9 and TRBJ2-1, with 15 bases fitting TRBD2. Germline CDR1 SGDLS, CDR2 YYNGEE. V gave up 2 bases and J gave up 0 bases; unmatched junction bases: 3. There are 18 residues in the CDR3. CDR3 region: CASSVGTSGGYSYNEQFF. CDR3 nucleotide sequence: TGTGCCAGCAGCGTTGGGACTAGCGGGGGGTACTCCTACAATGAGCAGTTCTTC.

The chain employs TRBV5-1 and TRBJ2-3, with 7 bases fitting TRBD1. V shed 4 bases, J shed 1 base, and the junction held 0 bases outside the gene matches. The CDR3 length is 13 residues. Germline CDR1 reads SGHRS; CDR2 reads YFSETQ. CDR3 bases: TGCGCCAGCAGCGGACAGGGCACAGATACGCAGTATTTT. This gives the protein CASSGQGTDTQYF.

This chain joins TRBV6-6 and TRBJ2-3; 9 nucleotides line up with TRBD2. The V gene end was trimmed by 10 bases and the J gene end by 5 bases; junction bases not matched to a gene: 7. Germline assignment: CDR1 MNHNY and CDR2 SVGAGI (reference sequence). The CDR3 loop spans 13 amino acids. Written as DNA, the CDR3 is TGTGCCACCGGCGGGGGGGCTGTAGATACGCAGTATTTT. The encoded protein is CATGGGAVDTQYF.

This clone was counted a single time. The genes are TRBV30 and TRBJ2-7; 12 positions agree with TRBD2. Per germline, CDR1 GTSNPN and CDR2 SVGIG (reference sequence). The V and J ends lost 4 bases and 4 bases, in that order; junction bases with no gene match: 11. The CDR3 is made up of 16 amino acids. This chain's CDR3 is CAWTPAASGRVYEQYF. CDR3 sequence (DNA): TGTGCCTGGACCCCCGCCGCTAGCGGGAGGGTGTACGAGCAGTACTTC.

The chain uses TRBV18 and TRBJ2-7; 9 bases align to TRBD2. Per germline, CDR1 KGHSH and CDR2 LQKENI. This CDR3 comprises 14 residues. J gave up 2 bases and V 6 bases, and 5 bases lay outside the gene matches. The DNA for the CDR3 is TGTGCCAGCTCTCCGACTAGCGGCCCCTACGAGCAGTACTTC. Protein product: CASSPTSGPYEQYF.

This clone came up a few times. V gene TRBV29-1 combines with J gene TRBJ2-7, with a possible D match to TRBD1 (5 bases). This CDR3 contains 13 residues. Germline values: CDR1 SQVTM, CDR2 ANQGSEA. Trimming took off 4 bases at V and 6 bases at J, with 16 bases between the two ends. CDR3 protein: CSVGQRAQGEQYF. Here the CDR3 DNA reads TGCAGCGTTGGGCAGCGAGCCCAGGGCGAGCAGTACTTC.

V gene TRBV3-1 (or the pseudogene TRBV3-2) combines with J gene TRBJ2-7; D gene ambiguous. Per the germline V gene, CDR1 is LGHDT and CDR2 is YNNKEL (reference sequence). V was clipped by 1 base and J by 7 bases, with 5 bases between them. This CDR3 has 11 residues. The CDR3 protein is CASSQGNEQYF. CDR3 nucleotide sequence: TGTGCCAGCAGCCAAGGTAATGAGCAGTACTTC.

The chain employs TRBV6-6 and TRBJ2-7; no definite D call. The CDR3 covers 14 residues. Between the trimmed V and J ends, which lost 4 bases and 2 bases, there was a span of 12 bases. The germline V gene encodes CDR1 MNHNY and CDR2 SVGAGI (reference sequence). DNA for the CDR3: TGTGCCAGCAGTTTCAGGCCCTTTACCTACGAGCAGTACTTC. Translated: CASSFRPFTYEQYF.

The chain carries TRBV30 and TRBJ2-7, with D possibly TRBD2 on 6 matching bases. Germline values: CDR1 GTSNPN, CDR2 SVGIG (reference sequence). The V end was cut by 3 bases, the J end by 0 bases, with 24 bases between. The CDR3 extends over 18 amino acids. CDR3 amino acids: CAWRLRRGLFQSSYEQYF. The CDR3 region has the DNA TGTGCCTGGAGGTTGAGGAGGGGCCTATTCCAAAGCTCCTACGAGCAGTACTTC.

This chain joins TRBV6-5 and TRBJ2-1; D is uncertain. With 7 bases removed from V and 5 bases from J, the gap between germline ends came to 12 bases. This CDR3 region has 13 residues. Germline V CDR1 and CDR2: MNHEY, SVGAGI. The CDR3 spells CASNPPHNNEQFF. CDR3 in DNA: TGTGCCAGCAACCCCCCGCACAACAATGAGCAGTTCTTC.

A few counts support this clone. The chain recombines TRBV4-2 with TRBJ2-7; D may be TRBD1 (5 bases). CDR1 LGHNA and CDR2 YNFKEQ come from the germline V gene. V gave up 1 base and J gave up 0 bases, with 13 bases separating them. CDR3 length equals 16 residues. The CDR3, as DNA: TGTGCCAGCAGCCAAGGACAGTCCCTCAGCTCCTACGAGCAGTACTTC. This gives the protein CASSQGQSLSSYEQYF.

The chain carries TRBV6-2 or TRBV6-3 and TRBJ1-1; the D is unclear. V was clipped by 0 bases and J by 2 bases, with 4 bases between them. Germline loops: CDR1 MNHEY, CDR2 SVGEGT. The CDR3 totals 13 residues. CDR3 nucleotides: TGTGCCAGCAGTTACTCGACAAACACTGAAGCTTTCTTT. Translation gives CASSYSTNTEAFF.

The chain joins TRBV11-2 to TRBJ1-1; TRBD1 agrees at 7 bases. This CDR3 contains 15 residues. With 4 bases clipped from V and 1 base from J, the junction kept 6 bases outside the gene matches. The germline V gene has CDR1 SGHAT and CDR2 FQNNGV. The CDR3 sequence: CASSSRGTANTEAFF. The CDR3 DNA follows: TGTGCCAGCAGCTCGCGAGGGACAGCGAACACTGAAGCTTTCTTT.

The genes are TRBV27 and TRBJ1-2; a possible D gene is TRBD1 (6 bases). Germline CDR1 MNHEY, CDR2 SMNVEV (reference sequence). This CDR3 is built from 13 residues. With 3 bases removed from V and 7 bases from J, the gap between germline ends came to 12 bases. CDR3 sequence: CASSFGLRGGYTF. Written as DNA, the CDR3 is TGTGCCAGCAGTTTCGGGCTCAGGGGTGGCTACACCTTC.

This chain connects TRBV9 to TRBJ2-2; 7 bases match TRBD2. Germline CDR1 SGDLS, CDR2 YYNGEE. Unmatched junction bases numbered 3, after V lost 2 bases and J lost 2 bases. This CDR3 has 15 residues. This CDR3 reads CASSVRLANTGELFF. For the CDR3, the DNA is TGTGCCAGCAGCGTGAGACTAGCTAACACCGGGGAGCTGTTTTTT. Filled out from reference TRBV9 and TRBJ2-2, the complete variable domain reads DSGVTQTPKHLITATGQRVTLRCSPRSGDLSVYWYQQSLDQGLQFLIQYYNGEERAKGNILERFSAQQFPDLHSELNLSSLELGDSALYFCASSVRLANTGELFFGEGSRLTVL.